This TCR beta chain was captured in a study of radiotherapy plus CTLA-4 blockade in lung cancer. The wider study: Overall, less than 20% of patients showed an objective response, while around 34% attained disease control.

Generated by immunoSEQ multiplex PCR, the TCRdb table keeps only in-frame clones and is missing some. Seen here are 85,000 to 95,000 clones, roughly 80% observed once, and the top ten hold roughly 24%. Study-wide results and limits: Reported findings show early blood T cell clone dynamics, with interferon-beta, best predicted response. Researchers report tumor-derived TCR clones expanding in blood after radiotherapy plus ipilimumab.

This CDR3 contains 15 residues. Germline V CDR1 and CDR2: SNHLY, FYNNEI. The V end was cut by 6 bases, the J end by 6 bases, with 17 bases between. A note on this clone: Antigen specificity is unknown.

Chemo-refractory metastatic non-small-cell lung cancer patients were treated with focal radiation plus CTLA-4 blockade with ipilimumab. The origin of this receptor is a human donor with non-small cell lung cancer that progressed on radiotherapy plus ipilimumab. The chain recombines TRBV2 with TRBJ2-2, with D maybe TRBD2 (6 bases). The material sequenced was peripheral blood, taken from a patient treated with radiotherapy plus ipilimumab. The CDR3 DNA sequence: TGTGCCAGCAGGGAGGGATACAATAGCCCCGGGGAGCTGTTTTTT. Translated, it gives CASREGYNSPGELFF.